This passage covers 26 T cell receptor beta chains from one sample sequenced in a study of circulating tumor DNA in untreated peripheral T-cell lymphoma. Sequenced by immunoSEQ multiplex PCR; TCRdb stores in-frame clones only, minus some. This table has under 3,000 clones, approximately 60% appearing once. Source material: tumor tissue. These receptors were collected from a human donor with peripheral T-cell lymphoma.

The rearrangement joins TRBV5-1 to TRBJ2-1; TRBD1 matches at 8 bases. V shed 0 bases, J shed 4 bases, and the junction held 6 bases outside the gene matches. From germline, CDR1 is SGHRS and CDR2 YFSETQ. The CDR3 runs to 16 residues. CDR3 in amino acids: CASSLETGASYNEQFF. The CDR3 region has the DNA TGCGCCAGCAGCTTGGAGACAGGGGCTTCGTACAATGAGCAGTTCTTC.

The genes are TRBV14 and TRBJ1-2; D unclear. Trimming stripped 4 bases from V and 5 bases from J, with 20 bases between. CDR1 SGHDN and CDR2 FVKESK come from the germline V gene. CDR3 length equals 16 residues. CDR3 coding DNA: TGTGCCAGCAGCCGTTCTGGGATGGTTCTTAGGTATGGCTACACCTTC. Protein sequence: CASSRSGMVLRYGYTF. The variable domain in full, completed from reference TRBV14 and TRBJ1-2, reads EAGVTQFPSHSVIEKGQTVTLRCDPISGHDNLYWYRRVMGKEIKFLLHFVKESKQDESGMPNNRFLAERTGGTYSTLKVQPAELEDSGVYFCASSRSGMVLRYGYTFGSGTRLTVV.

The chain is built from TRBV2 and TRBJ2-1, with 7 bases lining up with TRBD2. The J segment lost 0 bases and the V segment lost 6 bases, leaving 5 bases of the junction unmatched. CDR1 and CDR2 from the germline V gene are SNHLY and FYNNEI. The CDR3 has 15 amino acids. As DNA, the CDR3 is TGTGCCAGCAGGACGCGGGAGAGCTCCTACAATGAGCAGTTCTTC. Translated, it gives CASRTRESSYNEQFF. Drawing the rest from reference TRBV2 and TRBJ2-1, the complete variable domain is EPEVTQTPSHQVTQMGQEVILRCVPISNHLYFYWYRQILGQKVEFLVSFYNNEISEKSEIFDDQFSVERPDGSNFTLKIRSTKLEDSAMYFCASRTRESSYNEQFFGPGTRLTVL.

In its sample, this clone is large. The chain joins TRBV11-3 to TRBJ2-5; D possibly corresponds to TRBD2 (7 bases). Trimming took off 5 bases at V and 4 bases at J, with 17 bases between the two ends. The germline V gene has CDR1 SGHNT and CDR2 YENEEA. This CDR3 is built from 15 residues. The CDR3 bases are TGTGCCAGCAGCCCACTCGGGGGGCCGGGAGAGACCCAGTACTTC. This codes for CASSPLGGPGETQYF.

V usage is TRBV18 and J usage is TRBJ1-2; D is undetermined. The CDR3 covers 16 residues. The V gene's germline CDR1 is KGHSH and CDR2 LQKENI. The V gene lost 0 bases and the J gene lost 5 bases, with 16 bases spanning the gap. CDR3 nucleotides: TGTGCCAGCTCACCACCTGCAAGTGGGTCCTTTTATGGCTACACCTTC. Its translation: CASSPPASGSFYGYTF.

This clone was seen more than once but under ten times. The chain recombines TRBV14 with TRBJ2-6, with 8 bases aligning to TRBD2. The J segment lost 8 bases and the V segment lost 0 bases, leaving 6 bases of the junction unmatched. The CDR3 extends over 16 amino acids. Germline-derived CDR1 and CDR2 are SGHDN and FVKESK. The CDR3 reads CASSQEGVAGSNVLTF. The CDR3 DNA reads TGTGCCAGCAGCCAAGAAGGGGTAGCGGGGTCCAACGTCCTGACTTTC.

This clone is medium-sized (0.01 to 0.1%) in the sample. The CDR3 DNA reads TGTGCCAGTAGTATTATCACGAACACTGAAGCTTTCTTT. Protein product: CASSIITNTEAFF. This sequence joins TRBV19 and TRBJ1-1; D unclear. The CDR3 spans 13 residues. V lost 3 bases and J 1 base, leaving 6 bases between the germline ends. Germline V lookup: CDR1 LNHDA, CDR2 SQIVND (reference sequence).

By frequency in the sample, this clone is large (0.1 to 1%). The V call is TRBV19, the J call TRBJ1-1; D uncertain. This CDR3 has 12 amino acids. Germline CDR1 is LNHDA and CDR2 is SQIVND (reference sequence). V was cut by 6 bases and J by 0 bases, with 5 bases left in between. This CDR3 is CASSFMNTEAFF. The CDR3 bases are TGTGCCAGTAGCTTCATGAACACTGAAGCTTTCTTT.

The V and J genes are TRBV11-3 and TRBJ2-1, with TRBD2 matching 8 bases. Germline V gene sequence: CDR1 SGHNT, CDR2 YENEEA. Trimming removed 3 bases from V and 8 bases from J; junction bases left unmatched: 6. This CDR3 contains 14 residues. This chain's CDR3 is CASSFSGGPHEQFF. CDR3 coding DNA: TGTGCCAGCAGCTTTTCGGGGGGGCCGCATGAGCAGTTCTTC.

This chain connects TRBV30 to TRBJ2-2, with D tentatively TRBD2 (7 bases). The CDR3 consists of 14 residues. The germline V and J ends were trimmed by 5 bases and 7 bases, with 17 bases remaining between them. Germline V gene lookup returns CDR1 GTSNPN and CDR2 SVGIG (reference sequence). The CDR3 loop reads CAWPLGGEGGELFF. As DNA, the CDR3 is TGTGCCTGGCCCTTAGGGGGGGAAGGCGGGGAGCTGTTTTTT.

With respect to this clone: One end of the junction does not line up with germline, which may come from a read error. J is TRBJ1-1 and V is TRBV6-8; D gene unclear. Germline CDR1 reads MNHGY; CDR2 reads SAAAGT. The CDR3 contains 13 residues. The chain's CDR3 is CASSSSINTKAFF. The CDR3 region has the DNA TGTGCCAGCAGTAGCTCCATCAACACTAAAGCTTTCTTT.

The chain uses TRBV7-1 and TRBJ2-2; D gene unclear. TRBV7-1 is reported as an ORF; its role is uncertain. Trimming pared 5 bases from V and 6 bases from J, leaving 16 bases between. The CDR3 is made up of 15 amino acids. For the CDR3, the DNA is TGTGCCAGCAGCGTCTCCGGGTCCCACCCCGGGGAGCTGTTTTTT. It specifies CASSVSGSHPGELFF.

This chain links TRBV30 with TRBJ1-1; D remains ambiguous. Trimming left V 2 bases short and J 1 base short, with 2 bases between. This CDR3 has 11 amino acids. The germline V gene encodes CDR1 GTSNPN and CDR2 SVGIG (reference sequence). CDR3 DNA: TGTGCCTGGAGTAGGAACACTGAAGCTTTCTTT. This codes for CAWSRNTEAFF.

The J gene is TRBJ1-6, the V gene TRBV18, with TRBD1 identical over 8 bases. The CDR3 contains 16 residues. The V gene end was trimmed by 3 bases and the J gene end by 8 bases; junction bases not matched to a gene: 9. Germline V gives CDR1 KGHSH, CDR2 LQKENI. The CDR3 coding sequence is TGTGCCAGCTCACCCCTACCGACAGGGGCCGATTCACCCCTCCACTTT. Protein product: CASSPLPTGADSPLHF.

The rearrangement uses TRBV6-4 and TRBJ1-2; 7 nucleotides agree with TRBD1. The CDR3 runs to 11 residues. V shed 8 bases, J shed 3 bases, and the junction held 0 bases outside the gene matches. Per the germline V gene, CDR1 is MRHNA and CDR2 is SNTAGT. The chain's CDR3 is CASGQDYGYTF. CDR3 coding DNA: TGTGCCAGCGGACAGGACTATGGCTACACCTTC.

V is TRBV6-7 and J is TRBJ1-1; the match to TRBD1 covers 10 bases. TRBV6-7 is recorded as an ORF, its role being uncertain. J was trimmed by 1 base and V by 1 base; bases with no gene match: 6. This CDR3 is 17 amino acids long. The CDR3 DNA sequence: TGTGCCAGCAGTTACTACGGGACAGGGGAAAAGAACACTGAAGCTTTCTTT. Its translation is CASSYYGTGEKNTEAFF.

The J gene is TRBJ1-3, the V gene TRBV2; 11 bases are a match to TRBD1. The CDR3 is made up of 18 amino acids. The germline V gene has CDR1 SNHLY and CDR2 FYNNEI. V shed 6 bases, J shed 2 bases, and the junction held 12 bases outside the gene matches. CDR3 sequence: CASRERTGGEFAGNTIYF. The CDR3, as DNA: TGTGCCAGCAGAGAAAGGACAGGGGGCGAGTTTGCTGGAAACACCATATATTTT.

The V gene is TRBV19, the J gene TRBJ2-1; 7 bases are shared with TRBD1. Germline values: CDR1 LNHDA, CDR2 SQIVND (reference sequence). V shed 7 bases, J shed 9 bases, and the junction held 12 bases outside the gene matches. CDR3 length equals 14 residues. This CDR3 is CASIEQGNIGEQFF. The CDR3 region has the DNA TGTGCCAGTATAGAACAGGGGAATATTGGTGAGCAGTTCTTC.

This clone occurred a few times. The rearrangement uses TRBV19 and TRBJ2-3; D gene unclear. Germline CDR1 is LNHDA and CDR2 is SQIVND (reference sequence). Trimming cost V 1 base and J 1 base, with 6 bases left between them. This CDR3 region has 14 residues. This CDR3 reads CASSIARGTDTQYF. The CDR3 DNA follows: TGTGCCAGTAGTATAGCAAGGGGCACAGATACGCAGTATTTT.

The V and J genes are TRBV25-1 and TRBJ2-5; D is uncertain. V dropped 1 base and J dropped 7 bases, with 10 bases sitting between them. CDR1 MGHDK and CDR2 SYGVNS come from the germline V gene. CDR3 length: 13 amino acids. The CDR3 spells CASSELMWGTQYF. The DNA of the CDR3 is TGTGCCAGCAGTGAATTGATGTGGGGGACCCAGTACTTC.

The CDR3 loop is CAIRTGADEKLFF. DNA of the CDR3: TGTGCCATCCGGACAGGGGCTGATGAAAAACTGTTTTTT. J is TRBJ1-4 and V is TRBV6-8; TRBD1 aligns across 9 bases. V lost 10 bases to trimming and J lost 6 bases; unmatched junction nucleotides: 6. This CDR3 comprises 13 residues. CDR1 MNHGY and CDR2 SAAAGT come from the germline V gene.

The chain combines TRBV10-2 with TRBJ1-3, with 7 nucleotides matching TRBD1. The junction had 5 bases not matched to a gene; V was cut back by 2 bases and J by 1 base. Germline CDR1 is WSHSY and CDR2 is SAAADI. The CDR3 length is 16 residues. As DNA, the CDR3 is TGCGCCAGCAGTGAGCAGGGGGAAAGGTCTGGAAACACCATATATTTT. Translating it yields CASSEQGERSGNTIYF.

This rearrangement joins TRBV6-8 to TRBJ1-2, with TRBD1 matching over 10 bases. The CDR3 extends over 17 amino acids. Trimming cost V 6 bases and J 4 bases; bases outside gene matches: 14. The germline V gene has CDR1 MNHGY and CDR2 SAAAGT. CDR3 residues: CASSTDRGFGNIYGYTF. The DNA for the CDR3 is TGTGCCAGCAGCACGGACAGGGGGTTCGGAAATATCTATGGCTACACCTTC.

The rearrangement links TRBV19 to TRBJ1-5; D unresolved. The CDR3 contains 14 residues. V was shortened by 3 bases and J by 0 bases, with 6 bases between the two germline ends. The germline gives CDR1 LNHDA, CDR2 SQIVND (reference sequence). CDR3 sequence: CASSIGGSNQPQHF. The CDR3 DNA sequence: TGTGCCAGTAGTATTGGAGGTAGCAATCAGCCCCAGCATTTT. Full variable domain (rest looked up from reference TRBV19 and TRBJ1-5): DGGITQSPKYLFRKEGQNVTLSCEQNLNHDAMYWYRQDPGQGLRLIYYSQIVNDFQKGDIAEGYSVSREKKESFPLTVTSAQKNPTAFYLCASSIGGSNQPQHFGDGTRLSIL.

In its sample, this clone was seen a few times. The chain employs TRBV30 and TRBJ1-6, with a tentative D call TRBD1 (5 bases). V shed 0 bases and J shed 9 bases, with 15 bases lying between them. Germline values: CDR1 GTSNPN, CDR2 SVGIG (reference sequence). The CDR3 spans 15 residues. CDR3 in amino acids: CAWSVIQGNGSPLHF. CDR3 bases: TGTGCCTGGAGTGTAATTCAGGGAAACGGTTCACCCCTCCACTTT.

The genes are TRBV25-1 and TRBJ2-1; TRBD2 matches at 11 bases. Germline V gene data show CDR1 as MGHDK and CDR2 as SYGVNS. This CDR3 spans 15 amino acids. V was pared by 5 bases and J by 8 bases, with 8 bases of the junction left unmatched. CDR3 protein: CASSTLAGGRDEQFF. DNA of the CDR3: TGTGCCAGCAGTACCCTAGCGGGGGGCCGGGATGAGCAGTTCTTC.